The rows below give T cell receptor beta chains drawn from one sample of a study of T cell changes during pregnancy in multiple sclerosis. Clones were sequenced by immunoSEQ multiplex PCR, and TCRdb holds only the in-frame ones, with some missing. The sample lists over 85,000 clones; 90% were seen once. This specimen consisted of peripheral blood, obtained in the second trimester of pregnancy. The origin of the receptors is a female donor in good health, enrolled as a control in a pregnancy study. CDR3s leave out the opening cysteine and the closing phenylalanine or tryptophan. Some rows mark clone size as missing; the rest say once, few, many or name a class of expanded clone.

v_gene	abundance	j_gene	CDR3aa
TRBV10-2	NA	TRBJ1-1	ASNQANTEAF
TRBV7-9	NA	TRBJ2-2	ASTPSGAKTGELF
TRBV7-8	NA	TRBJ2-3	ASSASGGATDTQY
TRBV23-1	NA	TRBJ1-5	ASSQSGGWGNQPQH
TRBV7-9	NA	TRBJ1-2	ASSLLTGLSRYT
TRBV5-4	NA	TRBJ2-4	ASSPGAASNIQY
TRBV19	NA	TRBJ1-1	ASSKDREDTEAF
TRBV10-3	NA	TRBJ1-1	AITIGQGRTEAF
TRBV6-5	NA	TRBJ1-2	ASSYGAGLGYGYT
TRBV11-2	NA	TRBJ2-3	ASSLPLLATRSTDTQY
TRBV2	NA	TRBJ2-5	ASSGLQGTQETQY
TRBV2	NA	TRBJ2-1	ASFFIAGANEQF
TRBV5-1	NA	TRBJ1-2	ASSPDRSYGYT
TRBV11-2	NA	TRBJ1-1	ASSLATSKGGPEAF
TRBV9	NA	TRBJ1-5	ASSVGVGGNQPQH
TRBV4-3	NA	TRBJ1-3	ASSPEQGYGTIY
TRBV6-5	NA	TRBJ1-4	ASRDGGETNEKLF
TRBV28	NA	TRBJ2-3	ASSSGQGKQY
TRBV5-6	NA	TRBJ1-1	ASRKRTGLNTEAF
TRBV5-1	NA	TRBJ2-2	ASSFRPVPTGELF
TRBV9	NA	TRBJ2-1	ASSSRSYNEQF
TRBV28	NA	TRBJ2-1	ASRNTRVPYNEQF
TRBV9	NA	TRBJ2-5	ANLSLLAGVAETQY
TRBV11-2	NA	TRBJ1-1	ASSLEADMNTEAF
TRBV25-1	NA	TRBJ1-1	ASSHRGRMNTEAF
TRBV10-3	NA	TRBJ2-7	AISASGQTYEQY
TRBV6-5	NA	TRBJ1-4	ASSYRENEKLF
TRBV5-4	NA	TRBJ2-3	ASSLSSLRLSTDTQY
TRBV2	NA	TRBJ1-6	ATAGGRNSPLH
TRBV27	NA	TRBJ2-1	ASSHYNEQF
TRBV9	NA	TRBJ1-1	ASSRGTEAF
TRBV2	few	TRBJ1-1	ASKSSNTEAF